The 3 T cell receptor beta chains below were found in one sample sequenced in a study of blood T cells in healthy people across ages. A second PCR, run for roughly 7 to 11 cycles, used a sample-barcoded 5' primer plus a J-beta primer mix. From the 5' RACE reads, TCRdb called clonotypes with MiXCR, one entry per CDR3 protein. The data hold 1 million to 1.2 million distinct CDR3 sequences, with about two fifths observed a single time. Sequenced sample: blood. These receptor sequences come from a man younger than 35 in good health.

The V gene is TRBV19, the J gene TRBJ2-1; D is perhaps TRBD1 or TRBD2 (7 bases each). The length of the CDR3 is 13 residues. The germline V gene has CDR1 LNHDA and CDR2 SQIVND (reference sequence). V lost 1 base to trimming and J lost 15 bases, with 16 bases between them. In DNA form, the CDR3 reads TGTGCCAGTAGTATAGTCCCAGGGGGGGCACCGTTCTTC. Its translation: CASSIVPGGAPFF.

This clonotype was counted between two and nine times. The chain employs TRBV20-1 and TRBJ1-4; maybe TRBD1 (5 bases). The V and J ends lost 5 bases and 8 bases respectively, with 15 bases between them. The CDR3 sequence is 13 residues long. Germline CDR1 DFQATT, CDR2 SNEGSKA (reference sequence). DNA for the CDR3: TGCAGTGCTGGGGGGGAGTTACGGGAAAAACTGTTTTTT. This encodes CSAGGELREKLFF.

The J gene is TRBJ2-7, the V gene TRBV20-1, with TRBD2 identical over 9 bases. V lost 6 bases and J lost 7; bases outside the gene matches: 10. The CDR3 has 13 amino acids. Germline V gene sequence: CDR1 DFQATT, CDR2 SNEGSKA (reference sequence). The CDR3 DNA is TGCAGTGCAAGGGCTAGCGGGGATAATGAGCAGTACTTC. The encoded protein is CSARASGDNEQYF.